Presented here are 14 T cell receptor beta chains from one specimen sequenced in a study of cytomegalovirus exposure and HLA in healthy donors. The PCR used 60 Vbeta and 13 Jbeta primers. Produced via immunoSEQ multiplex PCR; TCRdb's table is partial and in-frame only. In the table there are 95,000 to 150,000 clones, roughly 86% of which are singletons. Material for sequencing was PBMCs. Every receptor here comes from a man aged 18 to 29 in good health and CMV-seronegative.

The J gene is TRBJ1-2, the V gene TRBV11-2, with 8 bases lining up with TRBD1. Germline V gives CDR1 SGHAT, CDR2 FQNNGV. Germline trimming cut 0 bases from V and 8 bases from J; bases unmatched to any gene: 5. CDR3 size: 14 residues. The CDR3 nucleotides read TGTGCCAGCAGCTTAGAACAGGGGGTGAGCGGCTACACCTTC. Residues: CASSLEQGVSGYTF.

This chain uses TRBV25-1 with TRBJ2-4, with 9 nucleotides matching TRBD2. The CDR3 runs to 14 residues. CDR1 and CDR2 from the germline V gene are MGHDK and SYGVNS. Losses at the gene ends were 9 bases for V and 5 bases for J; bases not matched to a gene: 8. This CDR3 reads CASGGGGDENIQYF. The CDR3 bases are TGTGCCAGTGGGGGCGGGGGGGACGAAAACATTCAGTACTTC.

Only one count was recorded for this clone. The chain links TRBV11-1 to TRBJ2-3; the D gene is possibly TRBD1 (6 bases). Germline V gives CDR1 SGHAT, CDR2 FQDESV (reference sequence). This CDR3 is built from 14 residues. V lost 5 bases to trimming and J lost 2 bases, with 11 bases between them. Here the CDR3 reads CASSVRQVTDTQYF. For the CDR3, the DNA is TGTGCCAGCAGCGTTCGACAGGTCACAGATACGCAGTATTTT.

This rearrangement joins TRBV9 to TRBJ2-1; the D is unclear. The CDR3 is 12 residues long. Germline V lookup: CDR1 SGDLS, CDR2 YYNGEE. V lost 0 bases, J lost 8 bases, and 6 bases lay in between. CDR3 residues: CASSVAQDEQFF. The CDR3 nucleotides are TGTGCCAGCAGCGTAGCCCAGGATGAGCAGTTCTTC. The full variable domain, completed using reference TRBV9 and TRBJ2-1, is DSGVTQTPKHLITATGQRVTLRCSPRSGDLSVYWYQQSLDQGLQFLIQYYNGEERAKGNILERFSAQQFPDLHSELNLSSLELGDSALYFCASSVAQDEQFFGPGTRLTVL.

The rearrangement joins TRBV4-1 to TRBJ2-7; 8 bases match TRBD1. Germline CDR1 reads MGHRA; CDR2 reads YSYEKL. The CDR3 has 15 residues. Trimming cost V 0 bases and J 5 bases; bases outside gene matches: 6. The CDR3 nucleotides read TGCGCCAGCAGCCAAGAGGGACAGGTGGAGGACGAGCAGTACTTC. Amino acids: CASSQEGQVEDEQYF.

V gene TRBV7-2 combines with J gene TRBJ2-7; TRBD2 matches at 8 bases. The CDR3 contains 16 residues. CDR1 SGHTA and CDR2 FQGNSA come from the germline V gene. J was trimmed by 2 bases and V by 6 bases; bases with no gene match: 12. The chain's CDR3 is CASRFHSSGAPYEQYF. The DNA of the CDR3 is TGTGCCAGCAGGTTCCATAGTAGCGGGGCCCCCTACGAGCAGTACTTC.

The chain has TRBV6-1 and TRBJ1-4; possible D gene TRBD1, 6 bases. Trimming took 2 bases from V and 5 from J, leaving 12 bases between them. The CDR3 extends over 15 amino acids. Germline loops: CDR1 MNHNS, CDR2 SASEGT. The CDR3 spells CASSESRQGNEKLFF. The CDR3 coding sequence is TGTGCCAGCAGTGAAAGCAGGCAGGGGAATGAAAAACTGTTTTTT.

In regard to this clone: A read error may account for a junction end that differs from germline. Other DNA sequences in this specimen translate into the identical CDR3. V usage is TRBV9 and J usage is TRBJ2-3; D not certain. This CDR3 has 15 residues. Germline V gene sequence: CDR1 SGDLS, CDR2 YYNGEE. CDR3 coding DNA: TGCGCCAGCAGCGTGACGGAAACAGCCCGAGATACGCAGTATTTT. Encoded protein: CASSVTETARDTQYF.

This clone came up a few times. CDR3: CASSTGTGWNGYTF. DNA of the CDR3: TGTGCCAGCAGCACTGGGACAGGGTGGAATGGCTACACCTTC. This rearrangement joins TRBV7-9 to TRBJ1-2; TRBD1 matches 9 bases. CDR1 SEHNR and CDR2 FQNEAQ come from the germline V gene (reference sequence). V was pared by 5 bases and J by 6 bases, with 7 bases of the junction left unmatched. The CDR3 length is 14 residues. Filled out from reference TRBV7-9 and TRBJ1-2, the complete variable domain reads DTGVSQNPRHKITKRGQNVTFRCDPISEHNRLYWYRQTLGQGPEFLTYFQNEAQLEKSRLLSDRFSAERPKGSFSTLEIQRTEQGDSAMYLCASSTGTGWNGYTFGSGTRLTVV.

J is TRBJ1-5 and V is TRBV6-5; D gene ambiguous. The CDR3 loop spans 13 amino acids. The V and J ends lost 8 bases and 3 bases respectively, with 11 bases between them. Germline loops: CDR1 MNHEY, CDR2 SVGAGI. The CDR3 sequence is CASSRRYNQPQHF. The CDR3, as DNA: TGTGCCAGCTCTCGCAGGTACAATCAGCCCCAGCATTTT.

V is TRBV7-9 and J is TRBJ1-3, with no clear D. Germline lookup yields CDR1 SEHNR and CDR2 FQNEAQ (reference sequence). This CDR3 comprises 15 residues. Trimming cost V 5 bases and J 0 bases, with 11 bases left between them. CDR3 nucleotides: TGTGCCAGCAGCCCCCTGAAGCACTCTGGAAACACCATATATTTT. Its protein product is CASSPLKHSGNTIYF.

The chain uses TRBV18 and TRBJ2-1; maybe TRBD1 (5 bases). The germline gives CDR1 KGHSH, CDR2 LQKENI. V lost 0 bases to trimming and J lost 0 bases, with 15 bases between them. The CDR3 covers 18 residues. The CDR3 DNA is TGTGCCAGCTCACCACCCTTCTTTGGGGCTGGCTCCTACAATGAGCAGTTCTTC. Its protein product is CASSPPFFGAGSYNEQFF.

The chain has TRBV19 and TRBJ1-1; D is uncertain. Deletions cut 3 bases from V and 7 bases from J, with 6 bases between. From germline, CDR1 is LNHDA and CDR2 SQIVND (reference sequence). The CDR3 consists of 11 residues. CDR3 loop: CASSIYSEAFF. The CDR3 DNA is TGTGCCAGTAGTATTTATAGTGAAGCTTTCTTT. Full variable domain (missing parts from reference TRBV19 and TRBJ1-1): DGGITQSPKYLFRKEGQNVTLSCEQNLNHDAMYWYRQDPGQGLRLIYYSQIVNDFQKGDIAEGYSVSREKKESFPLTVTSAQKNPTAFYLCASSIYSEAFFGQGTRLTVV.

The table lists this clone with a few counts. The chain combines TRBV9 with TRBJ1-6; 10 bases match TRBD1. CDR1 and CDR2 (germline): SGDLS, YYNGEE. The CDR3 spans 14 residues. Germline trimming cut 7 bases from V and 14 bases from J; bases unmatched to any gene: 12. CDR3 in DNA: TGTGCCAGCGGACCGGGACAGGGGTCTCGAGCCCTCCACTTT. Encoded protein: CASGPGQGSRALHF.